This is a list of T cell receptor beta chains from one sample in a study of cytomegalovirus exposure and HLA in healthy donors. Clones were sequenced by immunoSEQ multiplex PCR, and TCRdb holds only the in-frame ones, with some missing. The sample lists 140,000 to 150,000 clones, 94% occurring once. The sequencing input was PBMCs. These receptors were obtained from a man aged 18 to 30 in good health and CMV-seropositive. Both conserved end residues are part of each CDR3. Fields, in order: V gene, clone size, J gene, CDR3 protein. The size of a clone is reported for some rows only, either as once, few or many, or as a class for expanded clones.

V gene: TRBV5-1; clone size: -; J gene: TRBJ2-3; CDR3 protein: CASSLRYLDTQYF
V gene: TRBV6-6; clone size: -; J gene: TRBJ2-7; CDR3 protein: CASRSGTGTYEQYF
V gene: TRBV29-1; clone size: -; J gene: TRBJ2-2; CDR3 protein: CSVEPTGTGYTGELFF
V gene: TRBV6-1; clone size: -; J gene: TRBJ2-7; CDR3 protein: CASSETVSYEQYF
V gene: TRBV27; clone size: -; J gene: TRBJ2-1; CDR3 protein: CASSLQSSGTRYYNEQFF
V gene: TRBV30; clone size: -; J gene: TRBJ1-1; CDR3 protein: CAWSRGLTSDTEAFF
V gene: TRBV28; clone size: -; J gene: TRBJ1-2; CDR3 protein: CASSLEDYGYTF
V gene: TRBV27; clone size: -; J gene: TRBJ1-2; CDR3 protein: CASSFVGGHGNYGYTF
V gene: TRBV4-2; clone size: -; J gene: TRBJ2-5; CDR3 protein: CASAPEVAVSQETQYF
V gene: TRBV5-8; clone size: -; J gene: TRBJ1-4; CDR3 protein: CASSLAEGEKLFF
V gene: TRBV7-2; clone size: -; J gene: TRBJ2-7; CDR3 protein: CASSQQVYEQYF
V gene: TRBV9; clone size: -; J gene: TRBJ2-5; CDR3 protein: CARARSSGVQETQYF
V gene: TRBV2; clone size: -; J gene: TRBJ2-3; CDR3 protein: CASSGTSGRRDTQYF
V gene: TRBV7-9; clone size: -; J gene: TRBJ1-3; CDR3 protein: CASASAGPAGNTIYF
V gene: TRBV6-6; clone size: -; J gene: TRBJ1-2; CDR3 protein: CASSYDSLYGYTF
V gene: TRBV6-6; clone size: -; J gene: TRBJ2-2; CDR3 protein: CASSTTGSRVTGELFF
V gene: TRBV28; clone size: -; J gene: TRBJ1-1; CDR3 protein: CASSDDRGTEAFF
V gene: TRBV7-8; clone size: -; J gene: TRBJ1-2; CDR3 protein: CASSTRQGNYGYTF
V gene: TRBV7-3; clone size: once; J gene: TRBJ2-7; CDR3 protein: CASSFAGGSSYEQYF
V gene: TRBV2; clone size: -; J gene: TRBJ2-5; CDR3 protein: CASNARSGRGAETQYF
V gene: TRBV5-1; clone size: -; J gene: TRBJ2-7; CDR3 protein: CASSLVSGASSYEQYF
V gene: TRBV2; clone size: -; J gene: TRBJ2-1; CDR3 protein: CATQDYHEQFF
V gene: TRBV6-1; clone size: -; J gene: TRBJ2-3; CDR3 protein: CASTGTGVLDTQYF
V gene: TRBV5-1; clone size: -; J gene: TRBJ2-7; CDR3 protein: CASSLAPGDSYEQYF
V gene: TRBV5-6; clone size: -; J gene: TRBJ2-7; CDR3 protein: CASSCPDRGTYEQYF
V gene: TRBV15; clone size: -; J gene: TRBJ1-6; CDR3 protein: CATSRGTGGNSPLHF
V gene: TRBV6-1; clone size: -; J gene: TRBJ1-1; CDR3 protein: CASSEASSTGTGVAFF
V gene: TRBV19; clone size: -; J gene: TRBJ1-6; CDR3 protein: CASSMREDSPLHF
V gene: TRBV5-8; clone size: -; J gene: TRBJ2-7; CDR3 protein: CASSLDRGREQYF
V gene: TRBV28; clone size: -; J gene: TRBJ1-1; CDR3 protein: CASSSVKGQGRTEAFF
V gene: TRBV7-9; clone size: -; J gene: TRBJ1-1; CDR3 protein: CASSLVSQGGGTEAFF
V gene: TRBV27; clone size: -; J gene: TRBJ2-2; CDR3 protein: CASRGLGGSFFPPGELFF
V gene: TRBV27; clone size: -; J gene: TRBJ2-5; CDR3 protein: CASRDGGSETQYF